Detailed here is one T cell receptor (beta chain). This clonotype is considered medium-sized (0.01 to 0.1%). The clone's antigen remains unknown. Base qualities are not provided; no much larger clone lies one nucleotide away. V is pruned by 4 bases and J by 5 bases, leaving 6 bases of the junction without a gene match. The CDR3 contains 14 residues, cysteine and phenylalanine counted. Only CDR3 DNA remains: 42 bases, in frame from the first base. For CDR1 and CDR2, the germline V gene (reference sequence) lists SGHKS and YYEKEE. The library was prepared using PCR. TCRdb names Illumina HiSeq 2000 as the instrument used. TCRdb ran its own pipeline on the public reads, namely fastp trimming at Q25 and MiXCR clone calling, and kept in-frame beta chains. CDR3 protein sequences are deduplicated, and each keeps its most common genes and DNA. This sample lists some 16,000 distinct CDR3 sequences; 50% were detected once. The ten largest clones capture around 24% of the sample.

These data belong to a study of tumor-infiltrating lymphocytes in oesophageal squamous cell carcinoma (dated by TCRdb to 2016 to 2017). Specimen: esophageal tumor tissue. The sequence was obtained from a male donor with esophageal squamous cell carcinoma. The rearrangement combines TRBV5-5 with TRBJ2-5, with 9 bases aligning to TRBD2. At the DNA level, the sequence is TGTGCCAGCAGCCGGGGACTAGCATGGGAGACCCAGTACTTC. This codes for CASSRGLAWETQYF.